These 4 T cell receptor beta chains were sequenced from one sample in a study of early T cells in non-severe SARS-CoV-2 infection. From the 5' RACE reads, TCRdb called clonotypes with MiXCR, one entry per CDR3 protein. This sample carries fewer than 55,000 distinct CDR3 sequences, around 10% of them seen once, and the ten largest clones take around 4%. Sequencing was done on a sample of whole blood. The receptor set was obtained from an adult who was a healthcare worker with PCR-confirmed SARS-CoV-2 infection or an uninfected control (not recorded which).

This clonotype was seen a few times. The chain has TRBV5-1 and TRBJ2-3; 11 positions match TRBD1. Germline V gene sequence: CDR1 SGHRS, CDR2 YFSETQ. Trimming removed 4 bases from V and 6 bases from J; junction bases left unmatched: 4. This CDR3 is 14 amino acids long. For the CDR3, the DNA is TGCGCCAGCAGCGTGGACAGGGGGCGCGATACGCAGTATTTT. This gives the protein CASSVDRGRDTQYF.

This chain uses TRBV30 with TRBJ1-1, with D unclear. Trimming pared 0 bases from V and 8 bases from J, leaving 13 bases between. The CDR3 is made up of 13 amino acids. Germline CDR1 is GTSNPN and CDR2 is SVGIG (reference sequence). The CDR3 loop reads CAWSVLGPVEAFF. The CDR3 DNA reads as TGTGCCTGGAGTGTACTCGGACCAGTAGAAGCTTTCTTT. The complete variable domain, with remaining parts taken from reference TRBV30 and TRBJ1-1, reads SQTIHQWPATLVQPVGSPLSLECTVEGTSNPNLYWYRQAAGRGLQLLFYSVGIGQISSEVPQNLSASRPQDRQFILSSKKLLLSDSGFYLCAWSVLGPVEAFFGQGTRLTVV.

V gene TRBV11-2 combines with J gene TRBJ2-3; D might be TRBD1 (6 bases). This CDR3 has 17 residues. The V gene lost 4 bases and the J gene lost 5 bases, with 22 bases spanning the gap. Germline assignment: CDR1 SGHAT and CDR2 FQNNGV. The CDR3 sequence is CASSSRQAPQIRDTQYF. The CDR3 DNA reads TGTGCCAGCAGCTCTAGACAGGCACCTCAAATTCGAGATACGCAGTATTTT.

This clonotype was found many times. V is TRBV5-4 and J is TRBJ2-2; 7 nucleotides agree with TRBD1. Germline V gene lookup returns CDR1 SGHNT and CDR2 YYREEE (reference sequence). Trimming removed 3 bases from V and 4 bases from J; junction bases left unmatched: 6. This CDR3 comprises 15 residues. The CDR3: CASSSMTGSTGELFF. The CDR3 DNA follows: TGTGCCAGCAGCTCGATGACAGGGAGCACCGGGGAGCTGTTTTTT.